A single sample gave rise to the 31 T cell receptor beta chains below, sequenced in a study of T cells after yellow fever vaccination. TCRdb used MiXCR to reprocess the 5' RACE reads, holding one entry per CDR3 protein. The table has around 27,000 distinct CDR3 sequences, 3.5% to 5% seen once. This material consisted of CD8+ T cells sorted from PBMCs, taken 5 days after the yellow fever booster vaccination. The receptor set was obtained from a man in his thirties or forties who received the YFV17D yellow fever vaccine.

The sample holds many counts of this clonotype. This chain links TRBV6-1 with TRBJ2-7, with 7 bases fitting TRBD2. V gave up 11 bases and J gave up 3 bases; unmatched junction bases: 19. Germline values: CDR1 MNHNS, CDR2 SASEGT. This CDR3 is 16 amino acids long. DNA of the CDR3: TGTGCCGTCACCCCTCGCGGCGGGAGTTCTGGCTACGAGCAGTACTTC. Residues: CAVTPRGGSSGYEQYF.

This clonotype was seen repeatedly, ten times or more. CDR3 residues: CASSQESSYNEQFF. The CDR3 DNA follows: TGTGCCAGCAGCCAGGAAAGCTCCTACAATGAGCAGTTCTTC. This rearrangement joins TRBV14 to TRBJ2-1; D unclear. Trimming cost V 3 bases and J 0 bases, with 6 bases left between them. The germline V gene encodes CDR1 SGHDN and CDR2 FVKESK. This CDR3 contains 14 residues.

Ten or more counts support this clonotype. V and J are TRBV7-6 and TRBJ2-1, with no clear D. Germline CDR1 reads SGHVS; CDR2 reads FNYEAQ. Deletions cut 5 bases from V and 8 bases from J, with 10 bases between. The CDR3 is made up of 12 amino acids. The CDR3 nucleotides are TGTGCCAGCAGCCCTTCTTCGTATGAGCAGTTCTTC. It encodes CASSPSSYEQFF.

This clonotype was picked up many times. This sequence joins TRBV3-1 and TRBJ2-1, with D possibly matching TRBD1 (6 bases). V was trimmed by 4 bases and J by 4 bases, leaving 11 bases between them. CDR1 is LGHDT and CDR2 is YNNKEL in the germline V gene (reference sequence). This CDR3 comprises 14 residues. CDR3 protein: CASSPGAGYNEQFF. The CDR3 bases are TGTGCCAGCAGCCCAGGGGCTGGTTACAATGAGCAGTTCTTC.

This clonotype was counted ten times or more. The rearrangement links TRBV7-9 to TRBJ2-5; D gene uncertain. V shed 3 bases and J shed 5 bases, with 4 bases lying between them. CDR3 length equals 11 residues. Germline CDR1 SEHNR, CDR2 FQNEAQ (reference sequence). The CDR3 is CASSLLETQYF. Here the CDR3 DNA reads TGTGCCAGCAGCTTGTTGGAGACCCAGTACTTC. Supplemented by reference TRBV7-9 and TRBJ2-5, the full variable domain reads DTGVSQNPRHKITKRGQNVTFRCDPISEHNRLYWYRQTLGQGPEFLTYFQNEAQLEKSRLLSDRFSAERPKGSFSTLEIQRTEQGDSAMYLCASSLLETQYFGPGTRLLVL.

This clonotype was recorded many times. The J gene is TRBJ2-7, the V gene TRBV23-1; 9 bases are shared with TRBD1. TRBV23-1 is placed among ORFs of uncertain function. V lost 9 bases, J lost 2 bases, and 14 bases stayed unmatched. This CDR3 is 16 amino acids long. The CDR3 region is CASVVPGQGRPYEQYF. For the CDR3, the DNA is TGCGCCAGTGTAGTCCCAGGACAGGGGCGGCCCTACGAGCAGTACTTC.

At least ten counts were recorded for this clonotype. The V call is TRBV20-1, the J call TRBJ2-7, with D perhaps TRBD1 (5 bases). Deletions cut 3 bases from V and 11 bases from J, with 11 bases between. Germline V gives CDR1 DFQATT, CDR2 SNEGSKA (reference sequence). The CDR3 covers 10 residues. In nucleotides, the CDR3 is TGCAGTGCTAGCGACAGAGCGAAGTACTTC. Protein product: CSASDRAKYF.

In its sample, this clonotype was seen many times. The chain employs TRBV5-4 and TRBJ2-2, with 10 bases matching TRBD2. This CDR3 spans 15 amino acids. Per the germline V gene, CDR1 is SGHNT and CDR2 is YYREEE (reference sequence). J gave up 3 bases and V 2 bases, and 1 base lay outside the gene matches. The CDR3 bases are TGTGCCAGCAGCTTTCTAGCGGGAGACACCGGGGAGCTGTTTTTT. Translated: CASSFLAGDTGELFF. The full variable domain, with the rest looked up from reference TRBV5-4 and TRBJ2-2, is ETGVTQSPTHLIKTRGQQVTLRCSSQSGHNTVSWYQQALGQGPQFIFQYYREEENGRGNFPPRFSGLQFPNYSSELNVNALELDDSALYLCASSFLAGDTGELFFGEGSRLTVL.

Many counts were recorded for this clonotype. The chain is built from TRBV18 and TRBJ2-1, with TRBD2 matching 9 bases. The V and J ends lost 6 bases and 6 bases, in that order; junction bases with no gene match: 9. Per the germline V gene, CDR1 is KGHSH and CDR2 is LQKENI. CDR3 size: 15 residues. In nucleotides, the CDR3 is TGTGCCAGCTCCCCCGCGGGAGGGCCAGCCAATGAGCAGTTCTTC. Its translation: CASSPAGGPANEQFF.

This clonotype was counted many times. The genes are TRBV14 and TRBJ1-2; D is ambiguous. Germline loops: CDR1 SGHDN, CDR2 FVKESK. V lost 0 bases and J 6 bases, leaving 11 bases between the germline ends. The CDR3 runs to 14 residues. The CDR3 protein is CASSQDSVMDGYTF. The CDR3 bases are TGTGCCAGCAGCCAAGATAGTGTGATGGATGGCTACACCTTC.

This clonotype was counted at least ten times. J is TRBJ2-7 and V is TRBV12-3 or TRBV12-4, with 11 bases aligning to TRBD1. This CDR3 contains 15 residues. V trimming: 7 bases; J trimming: 5 bases; junction bases outside the gene matches: 10. CDR3: CASNQGGQGGNEQYF. In DNA form, the CDR3 reads TGTGCCAGCAACCAAGGGGGACAGGGGGGAAACGAGCAGTACTTC.

In its sample, this clonotype was seen many times. J is TRBJ2-1 and V is TRBV11-3; 10 nucleotides agree with TRBD1. CDR3 length: 14 amino acids. The ends lost 8 bases at V and 9 bases at J; junction bases unmatched: 10. Per germline, CDR1 SGHNT and CDR2 YENEEA. CDR3 bases: TGTGCCAGCTCACCGGGACAGGGGTCCAGTGAGCAGTTCTTC. It is translated as CASSPGQGSSEQFF.

This clonotype was recorded at least ten times. The V call is TRBV7-9, the J call TRBJ2-3; D may be TRBD1 (5 bases). This CDR3 comprises 17 residues. Trimming removed 4 bases at V and 0 bases at J, with 17 bases between. The germline CDR1 and CDR2 sequences are SEHNR and FQNEAQ (reference sequence). CDR3 residues: CASSSNRIYTSTDTQYF. The CDR3, as DNA: TGTGCCAGCAGCTCAAACAGGATTTACACTAGCACAGATACGCAGTATTTT.

This clonotype was observed at least ten times. This chain joins TRBV4-3 and TRBJ1-1; D remains ambiguous. CDR3 length: 13 residues. CDR1 is LGHNA and CDR2 is YSLEER in the germline V gene. The ends were cut back, 0 bases at V and 7 bases at J, with 9 bases in the middle. The CDR3 sequence is CASSQERSVEAFF. In DNA form, the CDR3 reads TGCGCCAGCAGCCAAGAGAGAAGCGTTGAAGCTTTCTTT.

This clonotype has at least ten counts. This rearrangement joins TRBV9 to TRBJ1-2; no definite D call. This CDR3 is 13 amino acids long. Germline lookup yields CDR1 SGDLS and CDR2 YYNGEE. The V end lost 3 bases, the J end lost 3 bases, and 9 bases lay between the germline ends. CDR3 sequence reads: CASSAVDYYGYTF. The CDR3 DNA follows: TGTGCCAGCAGCGCAGTCGACTACTATGGCTACACCTTC. The full variable domain, in which reference TRBV9 and TRBJ1-2 provide the parts outside the CDR3, is DSGVTQTPKHLITATGQRVTLRCSPRSGDLSVYWYQQSLDQGLQFLIQYYNGEERAKGNILERFSAQQFPDLHSELNLSSLELGDSALYFCASSAVDYYGYTFGSGTRLTVV.

This clonotype has ten or more counts. The rearrangement joins TRBV25-1 to TRBJ2-2; D is unclear. CDR1 and CDR2 from the germline V gene are MGHDK and SYGVNS. The CDR3 loop spans 13 amino acids. Trimming pared 5 bases from V and 6 bases from J, leaving 10 bases between. CDR3 residues: CASSMGTPGELFF. CDR3 coding DNA: TGTGCCAGCAGTATGGGCACCCCCGGGGAGCTGTTTTTT.

Ten or more counts support this clonotype. The V call is TRBV20-1, the J call TRBJ2-7; no definite D call. The CDR3 contains 16 residues. Germline CDR1 reads DFQATT; CDR2 reads SNEGSKA (reference sequence). Trimming removed 0 bases from V and 0 bases from J, with 15 bases in between. Here the CDR3 reads CSARDLNSPSSYEQYF. In DNA form, the CDR3 reads TGCAGTGCTAGAGATCTCAACAGCCCTTCCTCCTACGAGCAGTACTTC.

This clonotype was picked up many times. The chain recombines TRBV20-1 with TRBJ2-7; D call uncertain. The germline V and J ends were trimmed by 0 bases and 3 bases, with 9 bases remaining between them. Germline V lookup: CDR1 DFQATT, CDR2 SNEGSKA (reference sequence). This CDR3 contains 13 residues. CDR3 DNA sequence: TGCAGTGCTAGAGATCCTAACTTCTACGAGCAGTACTTC. This translates into CSARDPNFYEQYF.

This clonotype showed up many times. V gene TRBV29-1 combines with J gene TRBJ2-1; D is unclear. The CDR3 loop spans 16 amino acids. Germline CDR1 and CDR2: SQVTM and ANQGSEA. The V gene lost 2 bases and the J gene lost 0 bases, with 14 bases spanning the gap. CDR3 in amino acids: CSVEKATRSSYNEQFF. DNA for the CDR3: TGCAGCGTTGAAAAAGCGACCCGAAGCTCCTACAATGAGCAGTTCTTC.

Many counts were recorded for this clonotype. The V gene is TRBV5-6, the J gene TRBJ2-7; TRBD1 agrees at 11 bases. The length of the CDR3 is 17 residues. V lost 6 bases to trimming and J lost 2 bases; unmatched junction nucleotides: 13. CDR1 and CDR2 (germline): SGHDT, YYEEEE. CDR3 region: CASTTSPGQGVTYEQYF. As DNA, the CDR3 is TGTGCCAGCACAACGTCGCCGGGACAGGGGGTGACCTACGAGCAGTACTTC.

There are many counts of this clonotype. The chain is built from TRBV19 and TRBJ1-2, with D hard to call. The CDR3 spans 13 residues. In germline, CDR1 is LNHDA, CDR2 SQIVND (reference sequence). V was trimmed by 7 bases and J by 0 bases, leaving 9 bases between them. This CDR3 is CASNTGPNYGYTF. Written as DNA, the CDR3 is TGTGCCAGTAATACTGGCCCTAACTATGGCTACACCTTC.

This clonotype was detected ten times or more. The chain links TRBV6-5 to TRBJ2-2; 9 positions agree with TRBD1. The CDR3 is 15 amino acids. V trimming: 5 bases; J trimming: 5 bases; junction bases outside the gene matches: 6. Germline V gene sequence: CDR1 MNHEY, CDR2 SVGAGI. CDR3 sequence reads: CASSHRGRTTGELFF. CDR3 in DNA: TGTGCCAGCAGTCACAGGGGGCGCACGACCGGGGAGCTGTTTTTT.

This clonotype was seen many times. The chain is built from TRBV19 and TRBJ2-7; D is unclear. The CDR3 is 14 amino acids. Germline loops: CDR1 LNHDA, CDR2 SQIVND (reference sequence). Trimming stripped 2 bases from V and 5 bases from J, with 13 bases between. The CDR3 nucleotides read TGTGCCAGTAGTATAACAGTACTCAGCGACGAGCAGTACTTC. Amino acids: CASSITVLSDEQYF.

This clonotype was seen repeatedly, ten times or more. This chain joins TRBV20-1 and TRBJ1-1; 8 bases map to TRBD1. Germline values: CDR1 DFQATT, CDR2 SNEGSKA (reference sequence). The CDR3 covers 15 residues. V shed 0 bases, J shed 1 base, and the junction held 4 bases outside the gene matches. CDR3 loop: CSARDSGQGNTEAFF. The CDR3 nucleotides are TGCAGTGCTAGAGACTCCGGACAGGGGAACACTGAAGCTTTCTTT.

There are many counts of this clonotype. This chain uses TRBV27 with TRBJ2-1; D unclear. V was clipped by 3 bases and J by 6 bases, with 6 bases between them. CDR3 size: 12 residues. Looked up from germline, CDR1 is MNHEY and CDR2 is SMNVEV (reference sequence). CDR3: CASSLWGNEQFF. Written as DNA, the CDR3 is TGTGCCAGCAGTTTGTGGGGCAATGAGCAGTTCTTC.

This clonotype was detected ten times or more. The CDR3 DNA sequence: TGTGCCAGCAGTTACCAAATGACAGTCGCCTCAGATACGCAGTATTTT. This encodes CASSYQMTVASDTQYF. The chain links TRBV6-5 to TRBJ2-3, with D perhaps matching TRBD1 (5 bases). With 2 bases removed from V and 4 bases from J, the gap between germline ends came to 16 bases. Germline assignment: CDR1 MNHEY and CDR2 SVGAGI. The CDR3 is 16 amino acids.

This clonotype was observed many times. The chain couples TRBV25-1 to TRBJ2-1; a weak D match, TRBD2 (6 bases). CDR1 and CDR2 from the germline V gene are MGHDK and SYGVNS. CDR3 length equals 16 residues. Trimming removed 1 base from V and 0 bases from J, with 10 bases in between. The CDR3 nucleotides are TGTGCCAGCAGTGAATGGAGGGTTAGCTCCTACAATGAGCAGTTCTTC. The encoded protein is CASSEWRVSSYNEQFF.

This clonotype was detected many times. V usage is TRBV7-2 and J usage is TRBJ2-1, with TRBD2 matching over 7 bases. The CDR3 is made up of 15 amino acids. The junction had 11 bases not matched to a gene; V was cut back by 6 bases and J by 6 bases. The V gene's germline CDR1 is SGHTA and CDR2 FQGNSA. The CDR3 here is CASSPILWTSNEQFF. CDR3 DNA sequence: TGTGCCAGCAGTCCTATCCTTTGGACTAGCAATGAGCAGTTCTTC.

The J gene is TRBJ2-1, the V gene TRBV12-3 or TRBV12-4; TRBD2 matches 16 bases. The CDR3 sequence is 18 residues long. V trimming: 10 bases; J trimming: 9 bases; junction bases outside the gene matches: 18. The CDR3 reads CAICLGTSGRDRGSEQFF. The CDR3 DNA follows: TGTGCCATCTGTTTAGGGACTAGCGGGAGGGACAGGGGTAGTGAGCAGTTCTTC.

In this sample, this clonotype turned up many times. The chain links TRBV15 to TRBJ2-7; 8 nucleotides match TRBD2. In germline, CDR1 is LNHNV, CDR2 YYDKDF (reference sequence). V gave up 6 bases and J gave up 5 bases; unmatched junction bases: 6. This CDR3 spans 13 amino acids. The CDR3: CATSSGKPHEQYF. Here the CDR3 DNA reads TGTGCCACCAGTAGCGGGAAGCCCCACGAGCAGTACTTC.

This clonotype was seen ten or more times. The chain joins TRBV7-9 to TRBJ2-1, with D tentatively TRBD2 (6 bases). This CDR3 comprises 15 residues. V was shortened by 1 base and J by 8 bases, with 15 bases between the two germline ends. The germline gives CDR1 SEHNR, CDR2 FQNEAQ (reference sequence). CDR3 in DNA: TGTGCCAGCAGCTTAGAGTCTAGCGTCTATGATGAGCAGTTCTTC. It yields the protein CASSLESSVYDEQFF.